The 16 T cell receptor beta chains in this list originate from one sample, sequenced in a study of blood T cells in healthy people across ages. Sample-barcoded 5' priming and a J-beta primer mix drove a second PCR of about 7 to 11 cycles. TCRdb re-derived calls from the 5' RACE reads in MiXCR, one entry per CDR3 protein. The sample holds around 1.7 million distinct CDR3 sequences, about 30% seen once. The source material was blood. The receptors shown here come from a young woman in good health.

In its sample, this clonotype was seen a few times. The rearrangement uses TRBV10-3 and TRBJ2-7; maybe TRBD2 (7 bases). The ends were cut back, 11 bases at V and 5 bases at J, with 16 bases in the middle. This CDR3 has 12 residues. Per the germline V gene, CDR1 is ENHRY and CDR2 is SYGVKD. For the CDR3, the DNA is TGTGCCGCCAGCCCGGGGGGCCACGAGCAGTACTTC. Translating it yields CAASPGGHEQYF.

This clonotype came up a few times. The V call is TRBV24-1, the J call TRBJ2-7; D could derive from TRBD1 or TRBD2 (6 bases each). The CDR3 spans 15 residues. Germline CDR1 is KGHDR and CDR2 is SFDVKD. Deletions cut 2 bases from V and 4 bases from J, with 14 bases between. CDR3 bases: TGTGCCACCAGTGATTCGGGGGACATGGCTTACGAGCAGTACTTC. Amino acid sequence: CATSDSGDMAYEQYF.

The rearrangement joins TRBV30 to TRBJ1-5; no reliable D call. Trimming took 0 bases from V and 4 from J, leaving 7 bases between them. This CDR3 has 13 residues. The V gene's germline CDR1 is GTSNPN and CDR2 SVGIG (reference sequence). The DNA of the CDR3 is TGTGCCTGGAGTGTATCCCTAAATCAGCCCCAGCATTTT. Its translation is CAWSVSLNQPQHF.

The DNA of the CDR3 is TGTGCCAGCTCACCCCGACAGGGCGAGACTAGCGGAGACCAAGAGACCCAGTACTTC. Its protein product is CASSPRQGETSGDQETQYF. This chain uses TRBV18 with TRBJ2-5; 9 positions agree with TRBD2. With V trimmed by 3 bases and J by 0 bases, 14 bases remained unmatched. The CDR3 sequence is 19 residues long. CDR1 KGHSH and CDR2 LQKENI come from the germline V gene.

This clonotype showed up many times. The chain uses TRBV4-2 and TRBJ2-5, with 12 positions matching TRBD2. CDR1 and CDR2 (germline): LGHNA, YNFKEQ. This CDR3 is 17 amino acids long. V lost 0 bases and J lost 5; bases outside the gene matches: 7. The CDR3 loop reads CASSQDLLAGGRETQYF. CDR3 DNA sequence: TGTGCCAGCAGCCAAGATCTGCTAGCGGGGGGGCGGGAGACCCAGTACTTC.

This chain joins TRBV24-1 and TRBJ2-5, with TRBD1 matching 7 bases. In germline, CDR1 is KGHDR, CDR2 SFDVKD. The CDR3 consists of 16 residues. J gave up 2 bases and V 3 bases, and 8 bases lay outside the gene matches. The CDR3 reads CATSDPGQAVQETQYF. CDR3 DNA: TGTGCCACCAGTGATCCCGGACAGGCAGTACAAGAGACCCAGTACTTC.

There are a few counts of this clonotype. It may be a read error: a sequence one base away is much more abundant. The CDR3 region is CAGSQQGRETQYF. The CDR3 coding sequence is TGTGCCGGCAGCCAACAGGGCCGGGAGACCCAGTACTTC. The chain employs TRBV7-9 and TRBJ2-5, with a possible D match to TRBD1 (6 bases). The germline CDR1 and CDR2 sequences are SEHNR and FQNEAQ (reference sequence). The CDR3 spans 13 residues.

The chain recombines TRBV10-3 with TRBJ2-5; D not certain. The CDR3 sequence is 13 residues long. V was cut by 4 bases and J by 7 bases, with 13 bases left in between. The germline gives CDR1 ENHRY, CDR2 SYGVKD. Written as DNA, the CDR3 is TGTGCCATCAGTGGTGCCAGCGTTGGGACCCAGTACTTC. This gives the protein CAISGASVGTQYF.

The CDR3 bases are TGTGCCTGGAGTGGTAGCGGGGGGGGCTACGAGCAGTACTTC. It yields the protein CAWSGSGGGYEQYF. The chain employs TRBV30 and TRBJ2-7, with 11 bases matching TRBD2. The length of the CDR3 is 14 residues. V dropped 1 base and J dropped 3; count of bases not matched to a gene: 2. The germline gives CDR1 GTSNPN, CDR2 SVGIG (reference sequence).

This chain joins TRBV5-1 and TRBJ2-1; the match to TRBD2 covers 10 bases. Trimming cost V 0 bases and J 8 bases; bases outside gene matches: 8. This CDR3 region has 16 residues. The V gene's germline CDR1 is SGHRS and CDR2 YFSETQ. The CDR3 coding sequence is TGCGCCAGCAGCTTGGACCTAGCGGGAGCGATCGATGAGCAGTTCTTC. It codes for CASSLDLAGAIDEQFF.

The rearrangement links TRBV4-1 to TRBJ1-3; D gene unclear. CDR1 is MGHRA, CDR2 YSYEKL, per germline. The CDR3 totals 15 residues. V lost 1 base and J 1 base, leaving 8 bases between the germline ends. CDR3 residues: CASSQVSDSGNTIYF. Written as DNA, the CDR3 is TGCGCCAGCAGCCAAGTTTCGGATTCTGGAAACACCATATATTTT.

To note about this clonotype: This may stem from a read error, because a much larger clone lies one nucleotide away. The chain uses TRBV5-1 and TRBJ1-2; possible D gene TRBD1, 5 bases. Trimming cost V 4 bases and J 5 bases, with 12 bases left between them. CDR1 is SGHRS and CDR2 is YFSETQ in the germline V gene. This CDR3 has 13 amino acids. The DNA of the CDR3 is TGCGCCAGCAGCGCGGGACGACGATATGGCTACACCTTC. Amino acids: CASSAGRRYGYTF.

V usage is TRBV12-3 or TRBV12-4 and J usage is TRBJ1-1, with D maybe TRBD1 (6 bases). V was trimmed by 1 base and J by 10 bases, leaving 19 bases between them. This CDR3 is 15 amino acids long. The CDR3 is CASSLVIGGGRGAFF. CDR3 nucleotides: TGTGCCAGCAGTTTAGTAATTGGGGGGGGGCGTGGAGCTTTCTTT.

A note on this clonotype: Being one base from a much bigger clone, this may be a read error. CDR3 coding DNA: TGTGCCAGCAGCTTCCCAGCACAGACTAGGTACCAAGAGACCCAGTACTTC. Protein: CASSFPAQTRYQETQYF. The chain employs TRBV11-2 and TRBJ2-5; a weak D match, TRBD2 (6 bases). Germline assignment: CDR1 SGHAT and CDR2 FQNNGV. Trimming pared 3 bases from V and 0 bases from J, leaving 17 bases between. The CDR3 runs to 17 residues.

The V gene is TRBV12-3 or TRBV12-4, the J gene TRBJ2-5; D might be TRBD2 (5 bases). CDR3 length: 13 residues. Deletions cut 7 bases from V and 5 bases from J, with 14 bases between. The DNA for the CDR3 is TGTGCCAGCAACTCCTCGCCGGGGGAGACCCAGTACTTC. It is translated as CASNSSPGETQYF.

The chain couples TRBV9 to TRBJ1-3; 7 nucleotides align to TRBD1. Losses at the gene ends were 2 bases for V and 2 bases for J; bases not matched to a gene: 7. This CDR3 spans 16 amino acids. Germline V gene data show CDR1 as SGDLS and CDR2 as YYNGEE. The CDR3: CASSVDLTGTGNTIYF. The CDR3 nucleotides are TGTGCCAGCAGCGTGGATTTGACAGGGACTGGAAACACCATATATTTT.